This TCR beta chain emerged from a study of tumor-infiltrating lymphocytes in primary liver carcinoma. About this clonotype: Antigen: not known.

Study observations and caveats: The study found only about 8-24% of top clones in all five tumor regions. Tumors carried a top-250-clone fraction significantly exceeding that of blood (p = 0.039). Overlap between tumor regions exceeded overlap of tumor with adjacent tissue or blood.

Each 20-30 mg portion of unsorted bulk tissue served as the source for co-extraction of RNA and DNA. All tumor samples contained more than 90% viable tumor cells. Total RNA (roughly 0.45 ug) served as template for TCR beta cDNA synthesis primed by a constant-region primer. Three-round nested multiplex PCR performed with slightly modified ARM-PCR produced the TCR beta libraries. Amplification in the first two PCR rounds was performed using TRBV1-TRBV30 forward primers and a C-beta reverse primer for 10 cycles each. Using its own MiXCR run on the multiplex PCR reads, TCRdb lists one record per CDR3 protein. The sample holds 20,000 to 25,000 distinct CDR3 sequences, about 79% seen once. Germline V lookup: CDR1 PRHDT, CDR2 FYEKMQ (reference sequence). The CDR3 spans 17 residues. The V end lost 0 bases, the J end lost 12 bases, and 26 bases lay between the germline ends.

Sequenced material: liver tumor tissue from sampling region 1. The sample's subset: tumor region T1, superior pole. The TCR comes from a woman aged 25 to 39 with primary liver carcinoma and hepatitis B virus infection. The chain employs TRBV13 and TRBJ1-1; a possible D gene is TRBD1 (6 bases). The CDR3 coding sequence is TGTGCCAGCAGCTTAGGAGGGTTGGGTATTGGGGGCACTGAGACTTTCTTT. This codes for CASSLGGLGIGGTETFF.